These 11 T cell receptor beta chains were sequenced from one sample in a study of T cell responses to AZD1222 COVID-19 vaccine. Method: immunoSEQ multiplex PCR; TCRdb's copy keeps in-frame clones and lacks some. The table includes 140,000 or so clones, approximately 92% detected once. This specimen consisted of peripheral blood, obtained on day 0 of AZD1222 vaccination. All receptors derive from an adult in good health.

The chain has TRBV7-7 and TRBJ1-1; 7 bases match TRBD1. Trimming removed 6 bases from V and 7 bases from J; junction bases left unmatched: 8. Looked up from germline, CDR1 is SSHAT and CDR2 is FNYEAQ (reference sequence). The CDR3 is 13 amino acids. The CDR3 reads CASRELRGNEAFF. CDR3 nucleotide sequence: TGTGCCAGCAGGGAGCTCAGGGGGAATGAAGCTTTCTTT.

The V and J genes are TRBV11-1 and TRBJ2-3; 12 bases are a match to TRBD2. The germline gives CDR1 SGHAT, CDR2 FQDESV (reference sequence). The CDR3 spans 16 residues. J was trimmed by 7 bases and V by 1 base; bases with no gene match: 6. The CDR3 region is CASSLGTSGTVYTQYF. In DNA form, the CDR3 reads TGTGCCAGCAGCTTAGGGACTAGCGGGACGGTATATACGCAGTATTTT.

The chain uses TRBV19 and TRBJ2-2, with TRBD1 as a possible D gene (5 bases). The CDR3 length is 17 residues. V lost 0 bases and J lost 5, with 16 bases in between. CDR1 and CDR2 (germline): LNHDA, SQIVND (reference sequence). The CDR3 sequence is CASSIDSPLQVTGELFF. The CDR3, as DNA: TGTGCCAGTAGTATAGATTCCCCTTTACAGGTAACCGGGGAGCTGTTTTTT.

This chain joins TRBV12-3 or TRBV12-4 and TRBJ1-3; D is unresolved. Deletions cut 3 bases from V and 4 bases from J, with 4 bases between. This CDR3 is 12 amino acids long. CDR3 amino acids: CASSLQGNTIYF. The CDR3 nucleotides are TGTGCCAGCAGTTTGCAGGGAAACACCATATATTTT.

The rearrangement links TRBV6-5 to TRBJ2-5; TRBD1 is a possible D gene (5 bases). The ends were cut back, 6 bases at V and 2 bases at J, with 16 bases in the middle. The CDR3 loop spans 15 amino acids. The germline V gene has CDR1 MNHEY and CDR2 SVGAGI. The CDR3 spells CASRGQGLGQETQYF. The CDR3 DNA is TGTGCCAGCAGAGGGCAGGGTTTGGGGCAAGAGACCCAGTACTTC.

In its sample, this clone was seen once. The rearrangement uses TRBV5-6 and TRBJ2-3, with 8 bases identical to TRBD2. This CDR3 is 17 amino acids long. The trim removed 3 bases at V and 2 bases at J, leaving 11 bases unmatched. CDR1 and CDR2 from the germline V gene are SGHDT and YYEEEE. In DNA, the CDR3 is TGTGCCAGCAGCTCGCCCTTTACTAGCGGCTTCACAGATACGCAGTATTTT. Translating gives CASSSPFTSGFTDTQYF.

The rearrangement joins TRBV7-2 to TRBJ2-6; D call uncertain. CDR3 length: 15 residues. Germline CDR1 is SGHTA and CDR2 is FQGNSA. The ends were cut back, 1 base at V and 0 bases at J, with 4 bases in the middle. The CDR3 reads CASSLGSSGANVLTF. CDR3 nucleotides: TGTGCCAGCAGCTTAGGCTCCTCTGGGGCCAACGTCCTGACTTTC.

V gene TRBV5-6 combines with J gene TRBJ1-3; 8 bases agree with TRBD1. The CDR3 covers 15 residues. The junction had 14 bases not matched to a gene; V was cut back by 7 bases and J by 8 bases. The germline gives CDR1 SGHDT, CDR2 YYEEEE. Written as DNA, the CDR3 is TGTGCCAGCGCCCTCCTCGGACAGGGAAAAGACACCATATATTTT. This translates into CASALLGQGKDTIYF.

The chain joins TRBV10-3 to TRBJ1-3; D not resolved. Germline CDR1 reads ENHRY; CDR2 reads SYGVKD. The V and J ends lost 8 bases and 0 bases respectively, with 8 bases between them. The CDR3 runs 13 residues. CDR3: CAILGSSGNTIYF. The CDR3 coding sequence is TGTGCCATCTTGGGGAGCTCTGGAAACACCATATATTTT.

The sample holds one count of this clone. This sequence joins TRBV18 and TRBJ1-6; D possibly corresponds to TRBD1 (6 bases). Germline values: CDR1 KGHSH, CDR2 LQKENI. V was trimmed by 5 bases and J by 8 bases, leaving 10 bases between them. The CDR3 spans 13 residues. CDR3 sequence (DNA): TGTGCCAGCTCATCACAGGGTGATTCACCCCTCCACTTT. Protein product: CASSSQGDSPLHF.

The genes are TRBV5-1 and TRBJ2-1; D may be TRBD2 (5 bases). Germline V gene sequence: CDR1 SGHRS, CDR2 YFSETQ. The CDR3 has 15 amino acids. V shed 6 bases and J shed 7 bases, with 20 bases lying between them. The chain's CDR3 is CASTLALATGNEQFF. The CDR3 DNA reads as TGCGCCAGCACCTTAGCTCTCGCAACGGGGAATGAGCAGTTCTTC.